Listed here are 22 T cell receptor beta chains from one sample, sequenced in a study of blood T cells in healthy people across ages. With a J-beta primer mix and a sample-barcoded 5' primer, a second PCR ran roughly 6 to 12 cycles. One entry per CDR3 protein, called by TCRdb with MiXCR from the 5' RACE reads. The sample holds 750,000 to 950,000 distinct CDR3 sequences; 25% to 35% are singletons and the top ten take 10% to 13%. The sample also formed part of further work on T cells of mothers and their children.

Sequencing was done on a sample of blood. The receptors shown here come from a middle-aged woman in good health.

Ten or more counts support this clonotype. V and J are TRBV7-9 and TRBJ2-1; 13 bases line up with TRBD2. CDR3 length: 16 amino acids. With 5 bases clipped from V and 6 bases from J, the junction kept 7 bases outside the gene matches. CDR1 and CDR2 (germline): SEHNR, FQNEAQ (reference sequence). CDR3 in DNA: TGTGCCAGCAGCCCCACCCGACTAGCGGGGGGCAATGAGCAGTTCTTC. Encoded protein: CASSPTRLAGGNEQFF. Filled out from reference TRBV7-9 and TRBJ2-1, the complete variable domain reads DTGVSQNPRHKITKRGQNVTFRCDPISEHNRLYWYRQTLGQGPEFLTYFQNEAQLEKSRLLSDRFSAERPKGSFSTLEIQRTEQGDSAMYLCASSPTRLAGGNEQFFGPGTRLTVL.

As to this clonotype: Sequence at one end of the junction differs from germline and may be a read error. CDR3 sequence (DNA): TGTGCCAGCAGGGACAGGGCCCCCTACGATGAGCAGTTCTTC. It translates to CASRDRAPYDEQFF. The chain combines TRBV6-6 with TRBJ2-1, with TRBD1 matching over 8 bases. The CDR3 has 14 residues. The V gene's germline CDR1 is MNHNY and CDR2 SVGAGI (reference sequence).

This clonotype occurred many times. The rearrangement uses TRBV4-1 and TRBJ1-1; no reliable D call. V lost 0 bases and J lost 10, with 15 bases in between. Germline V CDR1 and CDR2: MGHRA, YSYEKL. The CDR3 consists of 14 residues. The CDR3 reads CASSQDQGKFRAFF. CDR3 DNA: TGCGCCAGCAGCCAAGATCAAGGGAAATTTAGAGCTTTCTTT.

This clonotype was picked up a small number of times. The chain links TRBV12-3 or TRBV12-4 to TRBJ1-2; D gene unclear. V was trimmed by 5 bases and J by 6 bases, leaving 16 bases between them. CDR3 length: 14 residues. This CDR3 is CASSPSAGVNGYTF. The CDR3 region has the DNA TGTGCCAGCAGTCCCTCGGCGGGCGTCAATGGCTACACCTTC.

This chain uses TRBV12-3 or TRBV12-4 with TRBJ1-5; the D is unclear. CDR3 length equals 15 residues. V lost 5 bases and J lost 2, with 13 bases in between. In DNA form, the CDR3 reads TGTGCCAGCAGTCTTACTACCCACGGCAATCAGCCCCAGCATTTT. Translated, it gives CASSLTTHGNQPQHF.

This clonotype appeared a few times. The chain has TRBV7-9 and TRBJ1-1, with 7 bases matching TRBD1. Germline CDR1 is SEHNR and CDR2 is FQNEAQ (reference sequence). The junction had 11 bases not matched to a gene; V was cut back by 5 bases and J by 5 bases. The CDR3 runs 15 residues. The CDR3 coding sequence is TGTGCCAGCAGCCCACAACAAACAGGGGAGACTGAAGCTTTCTTT. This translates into CASSPQQTGETEAFF.

The CDR3 sequence: CASSENGVVTGELFF. CDR3 DNA sequence: TGTGCCAGCAGTGAAAACGGGGTAGTGACCGGGGAGCTGTTTTTT. J is TRBJ2-2 and V is TRBV2; D may be TRBD2 (5 bases). The germline gives CDR1 SNHLY, CDR2 FYNNEI. This CDR3 has 15 residues. V lost 2 bases to trimming and J lost 5 bases, with 12 bases between them. The entire variable domain, with the rest obtained from reference TRBV2 and TRBJ2-2, is as follows: EPEVTQTPSHQVTQMGQEVILRCVPISNHLYFYWYRQILGQKVEFLVSFYNNEISEKSEIFDDQFSVERPDGSNFTLKIRSTKLEDSAMYFCASSENGVVTGELFFGEGSRLTVL.

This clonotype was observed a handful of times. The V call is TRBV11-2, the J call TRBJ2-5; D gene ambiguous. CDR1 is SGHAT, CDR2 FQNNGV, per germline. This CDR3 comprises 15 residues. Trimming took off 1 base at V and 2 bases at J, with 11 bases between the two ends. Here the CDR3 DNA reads TGTGCCAGCAGCTTAGCTGGTGTTGATCAAGAGACCCAGTACTTC. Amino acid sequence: CASSLAGVDQETQYF.

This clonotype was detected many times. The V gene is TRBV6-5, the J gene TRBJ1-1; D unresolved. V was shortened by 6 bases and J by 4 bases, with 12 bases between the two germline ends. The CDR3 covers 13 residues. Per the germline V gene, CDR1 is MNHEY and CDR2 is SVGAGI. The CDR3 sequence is CASSPGRSTEAFF. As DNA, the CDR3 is TGTGCCAGCAGCCCCGGCAGGAGCACTGAAGCTTTCTTT.

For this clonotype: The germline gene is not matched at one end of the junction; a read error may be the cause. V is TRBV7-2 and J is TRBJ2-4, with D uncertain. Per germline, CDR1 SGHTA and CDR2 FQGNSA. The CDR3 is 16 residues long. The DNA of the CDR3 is TGTGCCGGCAGCTCCCTCGCAGGCAGAACCAAAAACATTCAGTACTTC. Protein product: CAGSSLAGRTKNIQYF.

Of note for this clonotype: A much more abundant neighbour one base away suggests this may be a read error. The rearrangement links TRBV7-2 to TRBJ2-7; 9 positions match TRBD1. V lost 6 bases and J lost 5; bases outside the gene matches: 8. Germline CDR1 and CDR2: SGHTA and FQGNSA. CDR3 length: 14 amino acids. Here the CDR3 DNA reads TGTACCAGCAGAACGACAGGGGGGCGCAACGAGCAGTACTTC. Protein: CTSRTTGGRNEQYF. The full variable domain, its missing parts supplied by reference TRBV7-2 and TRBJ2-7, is GAGVSQSPSNKVTEKGKDVELRCDPISGHTALYWYRQSLGQGLEFLIYFQGNSAPDKSGLPSDRFSAERTGGSVSTLTIQRTQQEDSAVYLCTSRTTGGRNEQYFGPGTRLTVT.

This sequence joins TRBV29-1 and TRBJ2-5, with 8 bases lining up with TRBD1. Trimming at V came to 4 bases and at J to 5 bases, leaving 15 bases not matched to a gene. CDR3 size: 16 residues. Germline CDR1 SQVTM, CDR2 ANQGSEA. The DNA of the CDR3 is TGCAGCGTTGGATTTATTGGGACAGGTCGAGAGGAGACCCAGTACTTC. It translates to CSVGFIGTGREETQYF.

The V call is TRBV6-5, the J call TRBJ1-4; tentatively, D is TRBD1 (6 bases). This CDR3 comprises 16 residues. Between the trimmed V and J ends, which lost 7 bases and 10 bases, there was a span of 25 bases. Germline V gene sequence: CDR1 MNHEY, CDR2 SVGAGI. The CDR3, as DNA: TGTGCCAGCACCACCGGGGTCGGGGGCTCGCGTGGAAAACTGTTTTTT. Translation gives CASTTGVGGSRGKLFF.

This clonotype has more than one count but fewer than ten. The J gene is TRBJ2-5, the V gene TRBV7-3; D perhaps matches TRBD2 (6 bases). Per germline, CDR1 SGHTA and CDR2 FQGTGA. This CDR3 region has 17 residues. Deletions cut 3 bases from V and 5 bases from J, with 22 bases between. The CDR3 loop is CASSFYPGTFGRETQYF. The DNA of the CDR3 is TGTGCCAGCAGCTTCTATCCTGGGACTTTTGGGAGGGAGACCCAGTACTTC.

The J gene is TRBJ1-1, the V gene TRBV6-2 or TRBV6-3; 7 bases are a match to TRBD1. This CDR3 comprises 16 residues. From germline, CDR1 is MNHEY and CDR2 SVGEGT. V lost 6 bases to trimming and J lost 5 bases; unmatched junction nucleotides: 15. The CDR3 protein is CASRLWTGRKGTEAFF. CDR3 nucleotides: TGTGCCAGCAGACTCTGGACAGGCCGTAAGGGGACTGAAGCTTTCTTT.

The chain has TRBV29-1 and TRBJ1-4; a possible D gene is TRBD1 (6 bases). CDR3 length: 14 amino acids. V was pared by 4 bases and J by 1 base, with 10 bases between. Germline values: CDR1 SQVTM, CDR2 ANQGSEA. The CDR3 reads CSVGDTITNEKLFF. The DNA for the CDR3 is TGCAGCGTTGGGGACACCATAACTAATGAAAAACTGTTTTTT.

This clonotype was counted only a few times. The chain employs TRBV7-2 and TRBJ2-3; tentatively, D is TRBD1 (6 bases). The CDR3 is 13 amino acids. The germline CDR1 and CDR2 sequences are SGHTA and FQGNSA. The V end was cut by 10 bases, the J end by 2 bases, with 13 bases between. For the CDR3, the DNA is TGTGCCACCTCTAGGGGGACCACAGATACGCAGTATTTT. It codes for CATSRGTTDTQYF.

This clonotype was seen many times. Written as DNA, the CDR3 is TGTGCCAGCAGTTTGGGTCCGGGACAGGGGGGTGGCGAGCAGTACTTC. Translated, it gives CASSLGPGQGGGEQYF. This chain uses TRBV27 with TRBJ2-7, with 11 positions matching TRBD1. Germline-derived CDR1 and CDR2 are MNHEY and SMNVEV (reference sequence). Unmatched junction bases numbered 10, after V lost 3 bases and J lost 6 bases. The CDR3 loop spans 16 amino acids.

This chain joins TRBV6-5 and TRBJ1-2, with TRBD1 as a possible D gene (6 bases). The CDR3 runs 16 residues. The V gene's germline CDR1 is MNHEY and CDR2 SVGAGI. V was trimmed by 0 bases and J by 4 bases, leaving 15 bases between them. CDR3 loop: CASSYSMDSPVYGYTF. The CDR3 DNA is TGTGCCAGCAGTTACTCCATGGACAGCCCAGTCTATGGCTACACCTTC.

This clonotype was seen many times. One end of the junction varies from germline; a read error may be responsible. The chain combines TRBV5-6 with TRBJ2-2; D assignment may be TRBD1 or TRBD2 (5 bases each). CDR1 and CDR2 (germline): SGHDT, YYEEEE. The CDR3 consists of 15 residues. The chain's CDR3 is CASSLGQGTTGELFF. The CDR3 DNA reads TGTGCCAGCAGCTTGGGGCAGGGTACCACCGGGGAACTGTTTTTT.

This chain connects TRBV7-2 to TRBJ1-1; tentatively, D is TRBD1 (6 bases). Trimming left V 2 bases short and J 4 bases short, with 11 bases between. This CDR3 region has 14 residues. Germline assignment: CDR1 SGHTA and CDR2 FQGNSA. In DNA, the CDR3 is TGTGCCAGCAGCTTAACCGGGACAACCACTGAAGCTTTCTTT. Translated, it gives CASSLTGTTTEAFF.

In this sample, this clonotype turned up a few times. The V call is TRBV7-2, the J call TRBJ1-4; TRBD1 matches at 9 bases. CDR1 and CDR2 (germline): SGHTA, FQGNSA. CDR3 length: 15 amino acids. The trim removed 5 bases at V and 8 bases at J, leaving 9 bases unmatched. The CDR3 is CASSGGQGWGEKLFF. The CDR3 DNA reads TGTGCCAGCAGCGGAGGACAGGGGTGGGGCGAAAAACTGTTTTTT.